This T cell receptor (beta chain) was recovered during a study of OX40 agonist ivuxolimab in advanced cancers. Regarding the study as a whole: Several nonresponders also turned out to have low normalized T-cell clonal expansion. CD4+ T cells averaged fewer expanded clones than CD8+ T cells.

Patients with a history of autoimmune disease or on systemic immunosuppression were excluded. Only in-frame clones appear in the TCRdb table, and some are missing; sequencing was by immunoSEQ multiplex PCR. The table has about 79,000 clones, roughly 88% seen once. About this clone itself: Its target is not known.

The CDR3 totals 13 residues. The V gene's germline CDR1 is SNHLY and CDR2 FYNNEI. The V gene is TRBV2, the J gene TRBJ2-5; TRBD1 matches 7 bases. The end of the DNA is better explained by TRBJ2-7, so the J call may be wrong. This TCR was sampled from an adult with an advanced solid tumor such as melanoma, head and neck, liver or kidney cancer. This specimen consisted of CD4+ or CD8+ T cells sorted from blood, obtained in a trial of the OX40 agonist ivuxolimab. As DNA, the CDR3 is TGTGCCAGCAGTCGGGGACAGCTCTACGAGCAGTACTTC. It is translated as CASSRGQLYEQYF.